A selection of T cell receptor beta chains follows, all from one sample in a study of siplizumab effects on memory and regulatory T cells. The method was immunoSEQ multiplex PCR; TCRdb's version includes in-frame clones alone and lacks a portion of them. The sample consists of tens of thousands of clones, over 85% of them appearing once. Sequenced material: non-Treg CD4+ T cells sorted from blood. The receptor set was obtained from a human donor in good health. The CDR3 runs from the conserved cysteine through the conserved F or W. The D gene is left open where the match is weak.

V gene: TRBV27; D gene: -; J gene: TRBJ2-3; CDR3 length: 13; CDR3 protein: CASRMTATDTQYF
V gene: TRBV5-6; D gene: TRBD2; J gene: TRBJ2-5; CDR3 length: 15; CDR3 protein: CASSYVAGEGETQYF
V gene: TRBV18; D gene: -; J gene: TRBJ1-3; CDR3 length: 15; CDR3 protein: CASSPLGSAGNTIYF
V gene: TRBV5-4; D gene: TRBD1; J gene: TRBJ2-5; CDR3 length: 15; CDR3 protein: CASSTQNRGRETQYF
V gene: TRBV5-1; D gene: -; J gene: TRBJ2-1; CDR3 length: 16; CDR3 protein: CASSLVARVINNEQFF
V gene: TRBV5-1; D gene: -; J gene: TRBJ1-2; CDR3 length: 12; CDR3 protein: CASSPTSGGYTF
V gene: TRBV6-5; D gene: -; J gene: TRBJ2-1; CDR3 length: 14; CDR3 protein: CASSTGSPYNEQFF
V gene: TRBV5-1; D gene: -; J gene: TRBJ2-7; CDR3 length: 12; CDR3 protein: CASSLWGYEQYF
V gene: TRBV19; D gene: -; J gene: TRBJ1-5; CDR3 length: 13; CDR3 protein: CASRSLTGQPQHF
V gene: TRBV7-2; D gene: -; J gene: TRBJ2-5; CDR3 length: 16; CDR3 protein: CASSLAPRGVQETQYF
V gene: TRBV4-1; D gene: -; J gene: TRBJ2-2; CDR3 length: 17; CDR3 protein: CASSPRTFRDIRPELFF
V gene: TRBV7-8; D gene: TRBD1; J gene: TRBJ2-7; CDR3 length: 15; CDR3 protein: CASSPGTGRFYEQYF
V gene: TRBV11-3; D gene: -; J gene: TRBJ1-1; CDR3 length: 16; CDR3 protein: CASSSPRDGMNTEAFF
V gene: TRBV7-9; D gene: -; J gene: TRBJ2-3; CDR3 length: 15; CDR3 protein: CASSFIGRGTDTQYF
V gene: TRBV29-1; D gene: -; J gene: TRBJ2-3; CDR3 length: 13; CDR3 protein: CSVVSGPGDTQYF
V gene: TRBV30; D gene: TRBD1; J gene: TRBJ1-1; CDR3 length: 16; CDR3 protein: CAWSKLAGGWGTEAFF
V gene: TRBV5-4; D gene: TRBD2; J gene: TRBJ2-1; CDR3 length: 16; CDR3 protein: CASQSSLAGVYNEQFF
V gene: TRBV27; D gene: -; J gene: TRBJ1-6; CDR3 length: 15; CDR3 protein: CASSRQGSYNSPLHF
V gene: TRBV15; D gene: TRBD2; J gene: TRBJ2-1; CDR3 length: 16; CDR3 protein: CATSRGTSGSYNEQFF
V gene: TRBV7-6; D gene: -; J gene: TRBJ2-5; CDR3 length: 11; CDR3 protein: CASSAQETQYF
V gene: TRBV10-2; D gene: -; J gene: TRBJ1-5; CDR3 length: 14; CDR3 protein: CASSESATFGPQHF
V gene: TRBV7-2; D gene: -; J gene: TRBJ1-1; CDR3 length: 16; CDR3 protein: CASRTAQGVLNTEAFF
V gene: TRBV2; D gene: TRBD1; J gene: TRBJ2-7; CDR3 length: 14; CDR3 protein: CASRRDRGRYEQYF
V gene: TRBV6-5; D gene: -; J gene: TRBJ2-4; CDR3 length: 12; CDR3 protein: CASSGASDIQYF
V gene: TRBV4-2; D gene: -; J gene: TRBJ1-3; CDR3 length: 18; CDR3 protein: CASSQDQLTGSPGNTIYF
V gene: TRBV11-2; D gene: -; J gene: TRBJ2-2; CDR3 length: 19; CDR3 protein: CASSLRLGPRDRLPGELFF
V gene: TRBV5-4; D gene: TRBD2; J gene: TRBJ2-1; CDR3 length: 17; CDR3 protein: CASSYPEKGGETNEQFF
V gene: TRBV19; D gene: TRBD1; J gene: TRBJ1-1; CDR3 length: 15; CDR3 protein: CASSQDRGLGTEAFF
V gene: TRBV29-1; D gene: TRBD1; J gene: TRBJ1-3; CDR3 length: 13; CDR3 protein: CSVRGTGGNTIYF
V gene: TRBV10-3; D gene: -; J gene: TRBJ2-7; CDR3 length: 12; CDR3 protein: CAISDHRDKQYF
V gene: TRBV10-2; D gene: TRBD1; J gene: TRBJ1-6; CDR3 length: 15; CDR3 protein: CASSFPDRGLPPLHF
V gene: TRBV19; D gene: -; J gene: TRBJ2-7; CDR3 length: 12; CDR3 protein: CASSIVQGEQYF
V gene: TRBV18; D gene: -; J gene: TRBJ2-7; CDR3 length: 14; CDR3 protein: CASSPAAGTYEQYF
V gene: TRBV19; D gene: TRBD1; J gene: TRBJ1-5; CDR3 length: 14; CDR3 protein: CASSMGQFNQPQHF
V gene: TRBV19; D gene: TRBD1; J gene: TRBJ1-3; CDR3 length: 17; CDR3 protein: CASSPGTAKRRGNTIYF
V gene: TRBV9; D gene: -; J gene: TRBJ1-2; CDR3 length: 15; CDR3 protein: CASSVAAGANYGYTF
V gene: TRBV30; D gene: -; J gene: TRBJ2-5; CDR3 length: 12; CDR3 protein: CAWSVQGETQYF
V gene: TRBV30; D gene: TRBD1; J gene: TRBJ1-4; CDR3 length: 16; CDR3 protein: CAWSETPGQINEKLFF
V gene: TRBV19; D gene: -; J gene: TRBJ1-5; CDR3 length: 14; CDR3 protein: CATQFSGAGQPQHF
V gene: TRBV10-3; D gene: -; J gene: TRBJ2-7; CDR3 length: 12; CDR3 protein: CAIRGTTDEQYF
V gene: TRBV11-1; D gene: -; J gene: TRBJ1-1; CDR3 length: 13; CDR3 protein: CASSPTENTEAFF
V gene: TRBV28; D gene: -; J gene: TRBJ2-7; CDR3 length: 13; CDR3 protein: CASSSPAWYEQYF
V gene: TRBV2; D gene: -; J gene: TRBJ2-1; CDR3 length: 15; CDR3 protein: CASSMGASSYNEQFF
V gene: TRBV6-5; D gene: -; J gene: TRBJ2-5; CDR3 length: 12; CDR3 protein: CATKGQERSQYF
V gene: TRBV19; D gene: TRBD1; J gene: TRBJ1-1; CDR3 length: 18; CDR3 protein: CASSMTVRDRGQGTEAFF
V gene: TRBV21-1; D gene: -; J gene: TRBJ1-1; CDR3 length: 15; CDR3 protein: CASSARDRENTEAFF